The clone carrying this T cell receptor (beta chain) was seen a handful of times. This sample stems from a study of T cells in localized non-small cell lung cancer. Trimming shortened V by 2 bases and J by 0 bases, and 11 bases separated the two germline ends. The CDR3 spans 15 residues. Per germline, CDR1 SGDLS and CDR2 YYNGEE. TCRdb's table, derived via immunoSEQ multiplex PCR, lists solely in-frame clones and lacks some. The sample consists of approximately 560 clones, 20% to 25% of them appearing once. This rearrangement joins TRBV9 to TRBJ1-1; no firm D call. This receptor was obtained from a male donor at least 60 years old with stage II lung adenocarcinoma. The source was lung tumor tissue, collected before any cancer treatment. CDR3 region: CASSVGAVMNTEAFF. The CDR3 DNA is TGTGCCAGCAGCGTGGGCGCAGTTATGAACACTGAAGCTTTCTTT. Full variable domain (rest looked up from reference TRBV9 and TRBJ1-1): DSGVTQTPKHLITATGQRVTLRCSPRSGDLSVYWYQQSLDQGLQFLIQYYNGEERAKGNILERFSAQQFPDLHSELNLSSLELGDSALYFCASSVGAVMNTEAFFGQGTRLTVV.